The entry below gives a single T cell receptor (beta chain) sequence along with its context. Its specific antigen is unknown. Base qualities are missing; no much larger clone stands one base away. TCRbeta CDR3 regions were amplified from genomic DNA by means of the immunoSEQ Assay, a bias-controlled multiplex PCR. The authors processed their data as follows. Nucleated cell counts per sample were estimated from amplification of reference gene primers within the assay. Sequence reads were collapsed and filtered to measure the absolute abundance of every unique TCRbeta CDR3 rearrangement. For each sample, productive Simpson clonality was calculated as the square root of Simpson's diversity index over productive rearrangements. TCRdb mirrors the immuneACCESS table, restricted to in-frame sequences. Some clones are absent from its copies; in checked studies, under half trace to an unresolved V gene, and the reason for the others is unknown. That table furnishes V, J and clone size, whereas the DNA furnished D and trimming. The sample table lists 95,000 to 150,000 clones, over 80% of them with a count of one. The ten largest clones add up to 25% to 35% of the sample.

V is reduced by 6 bases and J by 6 bases, leaving a spacing of 14 bases between them. The germline V gene yields WSHSY for CDR1 and SAAADI for CDR2. The CDR3 covers 13 residues, taking in both the cysteine and the phenylalanine. The entry retains the CDR3 DNA only, 39 bases that are in frame from base 1. This entry is derived from a study of blood T cell repertoires in COVID-19 (TCRdb year 2020). Regarding the study in general: Collaborator samples came from the United States, Italy and Spain and covered acute and convalescent phases of COVID-19. The prospective study material was composed of cDNA or gDNA derived from T cells, B-cell-depleted T cells, or PBMCs. The dataset comprised deeply sampled blood TCRbeta repertoires from subjects exposed to, actively infected with, or recovered from COVID-19. The repertoires were released in a freely available public database meant as a resource for research on the immune response to SARS-CoV-2. Samples came from the ongoing ImmuneRACE study (first 160 participants) plus 1,254 subjects from 6 global collaborators. Sample metadata almost always included a de-identified subject ID, COVID-19 status, age in years and sex. HLA class I and class II types, where available, came from metadata supplied by the sample provider rather than from assay-based typing.

Overall results and qualifications from the work: Clinical and demographic metadata were provided uncurated, with the amount varying by source and participant.

Each collaborating institution followed its own protocols to collect whole blood in K2EDTA tubes. Collaborator samples were shipped for TCRbeta analysis as frozen whole blood, isolated PBMCs, or DNA extracted from either sample type. The sequenced material came from peripheral blood. The rearrangement combines TRBV10-2 with TRBJ1-1; the D gene cannot be named for sure. The TCR comes from an older woman with acute or convalescent COVID-19. DNA sequence: TGCGCCAGCAGGGTCCGCGGGCCCGCTGAAGCTTTCTTT. The resulting protein is CASRVRGPAEAFF.